This TCR beta chain derives from a study of technical replicates of blood from a handful of donors. TCRdb keeps only in-frame clones here, not all; method: immunoSEQ multiplex PCR. The sample includes some 69,000 clones, 75% to 90% of them seen just once. This clonotype was sampled from a human donor in good health. Some clones in this sample may be carry-over from other donors' samples. Sequenced: PBMCs.

The CDR3 coding sequence is TGTGCCAGCAGCTTACAACAGGGGTTCGGTGAGACCCAGTACTTC. This sequence encodes CASSLQQGFGETQYF. The chain combines TRBV11-3 with TRBJ2-5, with 7 bases that match TRBD1. J was trimmed by 5 bases and V by 2 bases; bases with no gene match: 8. Per the germline V gene, CDR1 is SGHNT and CDR2 is YENEEA. The length of the CDR3 is 15 residues.